The 14 T cell receptor beta chains given below trace back to one sample, sequenced in a study of blood T cells in healthy people across ages. A J-beta primer mix and a sample-barcoded 5' primer were used in a second PCR of about 7 to 12 cycles. TCRdb re-called the 5' RACE reads through MiXCR, storing one row per CDR3 protein. The profile shows 650,000 to 1,000,000 distinct CDR3 sequences, about 46% of them singletons. The sequenced material came from blood. The receptors were gathered from a man at least 80 years old in good health.

This clonotype was counted only a few times. The chain couples TRBV5-1 to TRBJ1-1; no clear D gene. Per germline, CDR1 SGHRS and CDR2 YFSETQ. V lost 0 bases, J lost 7 bases, and 10 bases lay in between. The CDR3 length is 13 residues. In DNA, the CDR3 is TGCGCCAGCAGCTTGGAGGGTTATGGTGAAGCTTTCTTT. Translation: CASSLEGYGEAFF.

This chain connects TRBV4-2 to TRBJ2-3, with 8 bases aligning to TRBD2. This CDR3 spans 14 amino acids. Germline V gene lookup returns CDR1 LGHNA and CDR2 YNFKEQ. V shed 3 bases, J shed 4 bases, and the junction held 3 bases outside the gene matches. The DNA for the CDR3 is TGTGCCAGCAGCCAGCAACTAGCGGCAGATACGCAGTATTTT. Amino acids: CASSQQLAADTQYF.

Ten or more counts support this clonotype. This sequence joins TRBV20-1 and TRBJ2-3; possible D gene TRBD2, 6 bases. V was cut by 0 bases and J by 4 bases, with 14 bases left in between. Germline V gene sequence: CDR1 DFQATT, CDR2 SNEGSKA (reference sequence). The CDR3 has 15 residues. The CDR3 here is CSARDYARGSDTQYF. For the CDR3, the DNA is TGCAGTGCTAGAGATTACGCGCGGGGTTCAGATACGCAGTATTTT.

This clonotype was counted ten times or more. This chain links TRBV20-1 with TRBJ1-2, with 7 bases matching TRBD1. The CDR3 has 13 amino acids. V was clipped by 3 bases and J by 8 bases; unmatched bases: 9. Germline loops: CDR1 DFQATT, CDR2 SNEGSKA (reference sequence). The CDR3 sequence: CSASPRGQGGYTF. CDR3 bases: TGCAGTGCTAGTCCGAGGGGGCAGGGGGGCTACACCTTC.

This sequence joins TRBV11-3 and TRBJ2-7, with D uncertain. The tail of the sequence fits TRBJ2-5 better, so the J call may be wrong. The CDR3 runs to 13 residues. From germline, CDR1 is SGHNT and CDR2 YENEEA. DNA of the CDR3: TGTGCCAGCAGCCCGGGCCCGTTAGAGACCCAGTACTTC. It is translated as CASSPGPLETQYF.

This chain uses TRBV20-1 with TRBJ2-1; 9 bases are a match to TRBD2. This CDR3 contains 14 residues. Germline V gene sequence: CDR1 DFQATT, CDR2 SNEGSKA (reference sequence). CDR3 region: CSERVAGAYNEQFF. The CDR3 DNA sequence: TGCAGCGAGAGGGTAGCGGGAGCCTACAATGAGCAGTTCTTC.

The chain has TRBV4-2 and TRBJ2-3; 9 bases fit TRBD2. The germline V gene encodes CDR1 LGHNA and CDR2 YNFKEQ. The length of the CDR3 is 18 residues. Unmatched junction bases numbered 9, after V lost 0 bases and J lost 2 bases. The DNA for the CDR3 is TGTGCCAGCAGCCAAGATCGGGTCGCGGGAGGGATCACAGATACGCAGTATTTT. This codes for CASSQDRVAGGITDTQYF.

The chain couples TRBV4-2 to TRBJ2-3, with a weak D call TRBD2 (6 bases). The V end lost 0 bases, the J end lost 6 bases, and 13 bases lay between the germline ends. In germline, CDR1 is LGHNA, CDR2 YNFKEQ. There are 15 residues in the CDR3. The CDR3 loop reads CASSQERAGADTQYF. The CDR3 bases are TGTGCCAGCAGCCAAGAGCGAGCGGGCGCGGATACGCAGTATTTT.

Comment on this clonotype: One junction end disagrees with the germline gene, perhaps due to a read error. The chain has TRBV27 and TRBJ2-1; D may be TRBD1 or TRBD2 (6 bases each). The CDR3 has 15 residues. Germline assignment: CDR1 MNHEY and CDR2 SMNVEV (reference sequence). DNA of the CDR3: TGTGCCGGCAGTTTGGAGGGGGGCCTTTTCAATGAGCAGTTCTTC. Amino acids: CAGSLEGGLFNEQFF.

Only a few counts were recorded for this clonotype. The genes are TRBV11-2 and TRBJ2-1; TRBD2 matches at 11 bases. V gave up 5 bases and J gave up 10 bases; unmatched junction bases: 13. CDR1 is SGHAT and CDR2 is FQNNGV in the germline V gene. The length of the CDR3 is 16 residues. CDR3 sequence: CASSKTGTSGSGEQFF. The CDR3 bases are TGTGCCAGCAGCAAGACCGGGACTAGCGGATCCGGGGAGCAGTTCTTC.

This chain uses TRBV9 with TRBJ1-3; D remains ambiguous. The germline CDR1 and CDR2 sequences are SGDLS and YYNGEE. The length of the CDR3 is 14 residues. Trimming removed 4 bases from V and 7 bases from J, with 15 bases in between. The CDR3 region is CASSTDFLSNTIYF. The CDR3 region has the DNA TGTGCCAGCAGCACGGACTTCCTGTCGAACACCATATATTTT. Based on the CDR3 plus reference TRBV9 and TRBJ1-3, the full variable domain is DSGVTQTPKHLITATGQRVTLRCSPRSGDLSVYWYQQSLDQGLQFLIQYYNGEERAKGNILERFSAQQFPDLHSELNLSSLELGDSALYFCASSTDFLSNTIYFGEGSWLTVV.

DNA of the CDR3: TGCAGTGCTTGGCCTGGATTAGCGGGAGTTGCAGATACGCAGTATTTT. Translating gives CSAWPGLAGVADTQYF. The chain recombines TRBV20-1 with TRBJ2-3, with 9 bases fitting TRBD2. The CDR3 totals 16 residues. Germline values: CDR1 DFQATT, CDR2 SNEGSKA (reference sequence). J was trimmed by 4 bases and V by 5 bases; bases with no gene match: 13.

V and J are TRBV27 and TRBJ2-7; D is ambiguous. This CDR3 comprises 11 residues. With 7 bases removed from V and 6 bases from J, the gap between germline ends came to 10 bases. Germline assignment: CDR1 MNHEY and CDR2 SMNVEV (reference sequence). The CDR3 protein is CASTYLSEQYF. Here the CDR3 DNA reads TGTGCCAGCACATACCTCTCCGAGCAGTACTTC.

The chain recombines TRBV29-1 with TRBJ2-3; D not resolved. The CDR3 totals 10 residues. Germline lookup yields CDR1 SQVTM and CDR2 ANQGSEA. Trimming cost V 3 bases and J 7 bases, with 5 bases left between them. The CDR3 here is CSVEGNTQYF. The CDR3 DNA reads TGCAGCGTTGAGGGAAATACGCAGTATTTT.